These T cell receptor beta chains were read from a single sample in a study of blood T cell repertoires in COVID-19. TCRdb's copy holds only in-frame clones and misses some; the assay was immunoSEQ multiplex PCR. Among some 80,000 clones listed, under 85% were seen once. The sequenced material came from peripheral blood. These receptors originate from a human donor in a cohort sampled during active COVID-19. Each CDR3 is given with its conserved first and last residue. The order of the fields is D gene, J gene, V gene, clone size, CDR3 DNA, CDR3 protein. A D gene is named only where the DNA matches it firmly. Size is stated for part of the rows, as once, few or many counts, or as a class when the clone is expanded.

d_call: NA; j_call: TRBJ2-3; v_call: TRBV6-2/TRBV6-3; clone_size: NA; cdr3_nt: TGTGCCAGCAGTTTTCCCCCCCCGGGCGGGTTTAGCACAGATACGCAGTATTTT; cdr3_aa: CASSFPPPGGFSTDTQYF
d_call: NA; j_call: TRBJ1-2; v_call: TRBV7-9; clone_size: NA; cdr3_nt: TGTGCCAGCAGCTTACAAAGCCAAACCGATTATGGCTACACCTTC; cdr3_aa: CASSLQSQTDYGYTF
d_call: TRBD1; j_call: TRBJ1-4; v_call: TRBV18; clone_size: few; cdr3_nt: TGTGCCAGCTCACGGGAGACAGGGTTGGGAAAACTGTTTTTT; cdr3_aa: CASSRETGLGKLFF
d_call: NA; j_call: TRBJ2-5; v_call: TRBV18; clone_size: NA; cdr3_nt: TGTGCCAGCTCACTCTCAGCGCCTCAAGAGACCCAGTACTTC; cdr3_aa: CASSLSAPQETQYF
d_call: NA; j_call: TRBJ2-7; v_call: TRBV21-1; clone_size: NA; cdr3_nt: TGTGCCAGCAGCAACCCTGACAGCTCTTACGAGCAGTACTTC; cdr3_aa: CASSNPDSSYEQYF
d_call: TRBD1; j_call: TRBJ2-7; v_call: TRBV7-9; clone_size: few; cdr3_nt: TGTGCCAGCAGCTCAGACAGGGGGAAAGGTTACGAGCAGTACTTC; cdr3_aa: CASSSDRGKGYEQYF
d_call: NA; j_call: TRBJ1-1; v_call: TRBV5-5; clone_size: NA; cdr3_nt: TGTGCCAGCAGCCTACAGCAGAACACTGAAGCTTTCTTT; cdr3_aa: CASSLQQNTEAFF
d_call: TRBD2; j_call: TRBJ2-1; v_call: TRBV3-1/TRBV3-2; clone_size: once; cdr3_nt: TGTGCCAGCAGCCCGGGACTAGCGGGGGGGAATGAGCAGTTCTTC; cdr3_aa: CASSPGLAGGNEQFF
d_call: NA; j_call: TRBJ1-5; v_call: TRBV10-2; clone_size: NA; cdr3_nt: TGCGCCAGCAGTGAGTCGAGAGCGGGGCAGCCCCAGCATTTT; cdr3_aa: CASSESRAGQPQHF
d_call: NA; j_call: TRBJ2-1; v_call: TRBV11-1; clone_size: NA; cdr3_nt: TGTGCCAGCAGCTTAGCTGGACAGAACTCCTACAATGAGCAGTTCTTC; cdr3_aa: CASSLAGQNSYNEQFF
d_call: NA; j_call: TRBJ2-1; v_call: TRBV6-5; clone_size: few; cdr3_nt: TGTGCCAGCAGGGAGGTCCCACGCTCCTACAATGAGCAGTTCTTC; cdr3_aa: CASREVPRSYNEQFF
d_call: TRBD2; j_call: TRBJ2-5; v_call: TRBV4-3; clone_size: NA; cdr3_nt: TGCGCCAGCAGCCCTTTCCTAGCGGGGGGTCAAGAGACCCAGTACTTC; cdr3_aa: CASSPFLAGGQETQYF
d_call: NA; j_call: TRBJ2-7; v_call: TRBV6-5; clone_size: NA; cdr3_nt: TGTGCCAGCGGCCCGCAGGGGGGTCTCCGCGAGCAGTACTTC; cdr3_aa: CASGPQGGLREQYF
d_call: NA; j_call: TRBJ2-7; v_call: TRBV4-3; clone_size: NA; cdr3_nt: TGCGCCAGCAGCCAAGGGACATCTTCCTACGAGCAGTACTTC; cdr3_aa: CASSQGTSSYEQYF
d_call: NA; j_call: TRBJ1-3; v_call: TRBV3-1/TRBV3-2; clone_size: NA; cdr3_nt: TGTGCCAGCAGCCAAGGAGGATCTGGAAACACCATATATTTT; cdr3_aa: CASSQGGSGNTIYF
d_call: NA; j_call: TRBJ2-5; v_call: TRBV7-8; clone_size: NA; cdr3_nt: TGTGCCAGCAGCCCACCTGACAGGCCTCCTTTCCAAGAGACCCAGTACTTC; cdr3_aa: CASSPPDRPPFQETQYF
d_call: NA; j_call: TRBJ1-2; v_call: TRBV4-3; clone_size: NA; cdr3_nt: TGCGCCAGCAGCCAAGATTACGGGGAGCAGGGCTACACCTTC; cdr3_aa: CASSQDYGEQGYTF
d_call: NA; j_call: TRBJ2-5; v_call: TRBV5-1; clone_size: NA; cdr3_nt: TGCGCCAGCACCGAATCAGGGCAAGAGACCCAGTACTTC; cdr3_aa: CASTESGQETQYF
d_call: TRBD1; j_call: TRBJ1-6; v_call: TRBV6-2/TRBV6-3; clone_size: NA; cdr3_nt: TGTGCCAGCAGTAGTGGACAGGTGGGCTCACCCCTCCACTTT; cdr3_aa: CASSSGQVGSPLHF
d_call: NA; j_call: TRBJ1-4; v_call: TRBV28; clone_size: once; cdr3_nt: TGTGCCAGCACACGGTCGGGGTTGTCGGGAAAACTGTTTTTT; cdr3_aa: CASTRSGLSGKLFF
d_call: TRBD1; j_call: TRBJ1-5; v_call: TRBV19; clone_size: NA; cdr3_nt: TGTGCCAGTAGTAGCCGGGACAGGGGGCCCAATCAGCCCCAGCATTTT; cdr3_aa: CASSSRDRGPNQPQHF
d_call: TRBD1; j_call: TRBJ2-2; v_call: TRBV5-1; clone_size: NA; cdr3_nt: TGCGCCAGCAGCTTGGTAGGGGGCCAGAACACCGGGGAGCTGTTTTTT; cdr3_aa: CASSLVGGQNTGELFF
d_call: TRBD1; j_call: TRBJ2-6; v_call: TRBV3-1/TRBV3-2; clone_size: NA; cdr3_nt: TGTGCCAGCAGCCAAGGACAGGGGAACGGGGCCAACGTCCTGACTTTC; cdr3_aa: CASSQGQGNGANVLTF
d_call: NA; j_call: TRBJ1-2; v_call: TRBV2; clone_size: NA; cdr3_nt: TGTGCCAGCGCTGGAGGGCCAGAATTTAACTATGGCTACACCTTC; cdr3_aa: CASAGGPEFNYGYTF
d_call: NA; j_call: TRBJ2-7; v_call: TRBV5-5; clone_size: NA; cdr3_nt: TGTGCCAGCAGCTTGGGCCTCCAGGGAGGTCTAACCTACGAGCAGTACTTC; cdr3_aa: CASSLGLQGGLTYEQYF
d_call: NA; j_call: TRBJ1-4; v_call: TRBV5-3; clone_size: NA; cdr3_nt: TGTGCCCATGGGCCACAGGCCAACCCTAATGAAAAACTGTTTTTT; cdr3_aa: CAHGPQANPNEKLFF
d_call: NA; j_call: TRBJ1-1; v_call: TRBV18; clone_size: few; cdr3_nt: TGTGCCAGCGAACTAGGGCAGAACACTGAAGCTTTCTTT; cdr3_aa: CASELGQNTEAFF
d_call: TRBD2; j_call: TRBJ2-7; v_call: TRBV29-1; clone_size: NA; cdr3_nt: TGCAGCGTTGAATGGGGGGGCTACGAGCAGTACTTC; cdr3_aa: CSVEWGGYEQYF
d_call: NA; j_call: TRBJ2-7; v_call: TRBV2; clone_size: NA; cdr3_nt: TGTGCCAGCTCAAGGGAGACCTACGAGCAGTACTTC; cdr3_aa: CASSRETYEQYF
d_call: NA; j_call: TRBJ1-3; v_call: TRBV3-1/TRBV3-2; clone_size: NA; cdr3_nt: TGTGCCACCGGTCTCGGGACTGGAAACACCATATATTTT; cdr3_aa: CATGLGTGNTIYF
d_call: NA; j_call: TRBJ2-2; v_call: TRBV18; clone_size: NA; cdr3_nt: TGTGCCAGCTCACCGGCAGGGGCTGACACCGGGGAGCTGTTTTTT; cdr3_aa: CASSPAGADTGELFF
d_call: TRBD1; j_call: TRBJ1-1; v_call: TRBV6-6; clone_size: NA; cdr3_nt: TGTGCCAGCAGTTTGACAGGGTCTTTTCGGGGCACTGAAGCTTTCTTT; cdr3_aa: CASSLTGSFRGTEAFF
d_call: NA; j_call: TRBJ2-3; v_call: TRBV29-1; clone_size: NA; cdr3_nt: TGCAGCGTTCACCTTGTGGGGGGTATTTCTTATCCAGATACGCAGTATTTT; cdr3_aa: CSVHLVGGISYPDTQYF
d_call: NA; j_call: TRBJ1-1; v_call: TRBV4-1; clone_size: NA; cdr3_nt: TGCGCCAGCAGCCCGTCGGGGGGAATTTACGCTTTCTTT; cdr3_aa: CASSPSGGIYAFF
d_call: NA; j_call: TRBJ2-5; v_call: TRBV18; clone_size: NA; cdr3_nt: TGTGCCAGCTCACCCGTCTCGGAAGAGACCCAGTACTTC; cdr3_aa: CASSPVSEETQYF
d_call: NA; j_call: TRBJ2-7; v_call: TRBV4-1; clone_size: NA; cdr3_nt: TGCGCCAGCAGCCAAGCAATTGGCGGAGGCGAGCAGTACTTC; cdr3_aa: CASSQAIGGGEQYF
d_call: NA; j_call: TRBJ1-2; v_call: TRBV2; clone_size: NA; cdr3_nt: TGTGCCAGCAGTGACCCCCTCGGTGTGGGCTACACCTTC; cdr3_aa: CASSDPLGVGYTF
d_call: TRBD1; j_call: TRBJ1-1; v_call: TRBV7-9; clone_size: NA; cdr3_nt: TGTGCCAGCAGCTTCGCCGGGACAGAGAACACTGAAGCTTTCTTT; cdr3_aa: CASSFAGTENTEAFF
d_call: NA; j_call: TRBJ2-3; v_call: TRBV7-3; clone_size: NA; cdr3_nt: TGTGCCAGCAGCATCCGAGGGATGGCGCAGTATTTT; cdr3_aa: CASSIRGMAQYF
d_call: NA; j_call: TRBJ2-2; v_call: TRBV28; clone_size: NA; cdr3_nt: TGTGCCAGCAGAACAGGTCAGGGTCCCACCGGGGAGCTGTTTTTT; cdr3_aa: CASRTGQGPTGELFF
d_call: TRBD2; j_call: TRBJ2-1; v_call: TRBV10-3; clone_size: NA; cdr3_nt: TGTGCCATCCGGACTAGCGGGAACAATGAGCAGTTCTTC; cdr3_aa: CAIRTSGNNEQFF
d_call: TRBD2; j_call: TRBJ2-7; v_call: TRBV5-4; clone_size: NA; cdr3_nt: TGTGCCAGCAGCTTGACACCTCGGGGGGGGGAGCAGTACTTC; cdr3_aa: CASSLTPRGGEQYF
d_call: NA; j_call: TRBJ1-4; v_call: TRBV30; clone_size: once; cdr3_nt: TGTGCCTGGAGCCCCGGACGGGGAAAACTGTTTTTT; cdr3_aa: CAWSPGRGKLFF
d_call: NA; j_call: TRBJ1-2; v_call: TRBV19; clone_size: once; cdr3_nt: TGTGCCAGTAGTAAAGCGGGACGCTACTATGGCTACACCTTC; cdr3_aa: CASSKAGRYYGYTF
d_call: NA; j_call: TRBJ2-5; v_call: TRBV7-2; clone_size: NA; cdr3_nt: TGTGCCAGCAGCCTTAATCGGGAGACCCAGTACTTC; cdr3_aa: CASSLNRETQYF
d_call: TRBD1; j_call: TRBJ1-6; v_call: TRBV25-1; clone_size: NA; cdr3_nt: TGTGCCTGCTACTGGGGACAGGGAGGGTTAGGTTCACCCCTCCACTTT; cdr3_aa: CACYWGQGGLGSPLHF
d_call: TRBD1; j_call: TRBJ2-4; v_call: TRBV3-1/TRBV3-2; clone_size: NA; cdr3_nt: TGTGCCAGCAGCCAAGATACGGGACAGCCAATTCAGTACTTC; cdr3_aa: CASSQDTGQPIQYF
d_call: TRBD2; j_call: TRBJ2-7; v_call: TRBV5-7; clone_size: NA; cdr3_nt: TGTGCCAGCAGTTCACGGGGGGTAGACCCCTACGAGCAGTACTTC; cdr3_aa: CASSSRGVDPYEQYF
d_call: NA; j_call: TRBJ1-6; v_call: TRBV21-1; clone_size: NA; cdr3_nt: TGTGCCAGCAGCAAAGGGGACAGGGGTGGTTCACCCCTCCACTTT; cdr3_aa: CASSKGDRGGSPLHF
d_call: NA; j_call: TRBJ2-3; v_call: TRBV5-1; clone_size: once; cdr3_nt: TGCGCCAGCAGCTTGGGTGCGGGGCCGAATACGCAGTATTTT; cdr3_aa: CASSLGAGPNTQYF
d_call: NA; j_call: TRBJ2-3; v_call: TRBV21-1; clone_size: once; cdr3_nt: TGTGCCAGCATCAACCTGGAGAGGATATACACAGATACGCAGTATTTT; cdr3_aa: CASINLERIYTDTQYF
d_call: TRBD2; j_call: TRBJ2-7; v_call: TRBV10-2; clone_size: NA; cdr3_nt: TGCGCCAGCAGTGAGACGACTAGCGGGGGGACTGAGCAGTACTTC; cdr3_aa: CASSETTSGGTEQYF
d_call: NA; j_call: TRBJ1-1; v_call: TRBV21-1; clone_size: many; cdr3_nt: TGTGCCAGCAGCAAAGGACAGGGGAACACTGAAGCTTTCTTT; cdr3_aa: CASSKGQGNTEAFF
d_call: NA; j_call: TRBJ2-7; v_call: TRBV9; clone_size: NA; cdr3_nt: TGTGCCAGCAGTCAACTCAGTGGAGGGTCCGCCTACGAGCAGTACTTC; cdr3_aa: CASSQLSGGSAYEQYF
d_call: NA; j_call: TRBJ1-2; v_call: TRBV30; clone_size: NA; cdr3_nt: TGTGCCTGGACCCTGGGACTGCACTATGGCTACACCTTC; cdr3_aa: CAWTLGLHYGYTF
d_call: TRBD2; j_call: TRBJ2-7; v_call: TRBV7-9; clone_size: NA; cdr3_nt: TGTGCCAGCAGTCAGAGGGAGGGGCCGGAGCAGTACTTC; cdr3_aa: CASSQREGPEQYF
d_call: NA; j_call: TRBJ1-1; v_call: TRBV7-8; clone_size: once; cdr3_nt: TGTGCCAGCAGCTTAGAGGCAGGAATGAACACTGAAGCTTTCTTT; cdr3_aa: CASSLEAGMNTEAFF
d_call: NA; j_call: TRBJ2-1; v_call: TRBV30; clone_size: once; cdr3_nt: TGTGCCTGGAGCCCCCTAGGGACTGGGGGAAGTTACAATGAGCAGTTCTTC; cdr3_aa: CAWSPLGTGGSYNEQFF
d_call: TRBD2; j_call: TRBJ2-7; v_call: TRBV5-6; clone_size: NA; cdr3_nt: TGTGCCAGCAGCTTTGGGACTAGCACAACCTACGAGCAGTACTTC; cdr3_aa: CASSFGTSTTYEQYF
d_call: NA; j_call: TRBJ1-3; v_call: TRBV5-1; clone_size: NA; cdr3_nt: TGCGCCAGCAGCTTGGAGGGACAAAGAAACACCATATATTTT; cdr3_aa: CASSLEGQRNTIYF